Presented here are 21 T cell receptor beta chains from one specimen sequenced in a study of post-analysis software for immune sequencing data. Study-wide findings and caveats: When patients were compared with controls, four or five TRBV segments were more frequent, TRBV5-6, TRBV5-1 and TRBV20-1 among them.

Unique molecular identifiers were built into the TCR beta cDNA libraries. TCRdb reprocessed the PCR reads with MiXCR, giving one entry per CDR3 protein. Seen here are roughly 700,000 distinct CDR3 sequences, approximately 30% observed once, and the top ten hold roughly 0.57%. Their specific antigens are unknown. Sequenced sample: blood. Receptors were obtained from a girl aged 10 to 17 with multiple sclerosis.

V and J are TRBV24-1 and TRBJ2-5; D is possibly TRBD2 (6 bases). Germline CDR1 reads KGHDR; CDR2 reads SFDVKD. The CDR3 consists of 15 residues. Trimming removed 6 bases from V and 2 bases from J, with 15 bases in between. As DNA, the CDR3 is TGTGCCACCAGTCCCCCGGCGGGGCCTCAAGAGACCCAGTACTTC. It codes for CATSPPAGPQETQYF.

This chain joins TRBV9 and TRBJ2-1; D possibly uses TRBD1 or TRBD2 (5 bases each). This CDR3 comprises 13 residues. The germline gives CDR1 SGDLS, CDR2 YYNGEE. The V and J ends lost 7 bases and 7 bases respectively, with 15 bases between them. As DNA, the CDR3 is TGTGCCAGCCGGGGCGCCCCAGCAAATGAGCAGTTCTTC. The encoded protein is CASRGAPANEQFF.

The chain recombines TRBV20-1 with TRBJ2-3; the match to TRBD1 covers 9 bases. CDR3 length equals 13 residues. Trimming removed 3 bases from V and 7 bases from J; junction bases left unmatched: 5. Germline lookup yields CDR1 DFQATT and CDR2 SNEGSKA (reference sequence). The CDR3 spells CSARGQGRNTQYF. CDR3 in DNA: TGCAGTGCTAGGGGACAGGGACGGAATACGCAGTATTTT.

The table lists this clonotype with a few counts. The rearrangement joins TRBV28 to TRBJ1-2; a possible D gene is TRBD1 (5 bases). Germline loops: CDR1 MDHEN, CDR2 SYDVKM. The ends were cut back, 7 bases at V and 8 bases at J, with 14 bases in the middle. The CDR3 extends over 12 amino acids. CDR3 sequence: CASTWGGGGYTF. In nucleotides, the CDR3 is TGTGCCAGCACTTGGGGGGGTGGCGGCTACACCTTC.

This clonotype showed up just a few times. The chain's CDR3 is CSVQYDWVTNEQFF. The CDR3 nucleotides are TGCAGCGTACAATATGATTGGGTTACGAATGAGCAGTTCTTC. The V gene is TRBV29-1, the J gene TRBJ2-1; D remains ambiguous. Germline V lookup: CDR1 SQVTM, CDR2 ANQGSEA. The CDR3 is 14 residues long. The ends were cut back, 6 bases at V and 7 bases at J, with 19 bases in the middle.

The CDR3 bases are TGCGCCAGCAGCTCGAACAGGGGTCTCGGCGGGGCCAACGTCCTGACTTTC. Protein product: CASSSNRGLGGANVLTF. The V gene is TRBV5-1, the J gene TRBJ2-6; TRBD1 aligns across 7 bases. The CDR3 contains 17 residues. Germline V gives CDR1 SGHRS, CDR2 YFSETQ. Losses at the gene ends were 3 bases for V and 4 bases for J; bases not matched to a gene: 10. Supplemented by reference TRBV5-1 and TRBJ2-6, the full variable domain reads KAGVTQTPRYLIKTRGQQVTLSCSPISGHRSVSWYQQTPGQGLQFLFEYFSETQRNKGNFPGRFSGRQFSNSRSEMNVSTLELGDSALYLCASSSNRGLGGANVLTFGAGSRLTVL.

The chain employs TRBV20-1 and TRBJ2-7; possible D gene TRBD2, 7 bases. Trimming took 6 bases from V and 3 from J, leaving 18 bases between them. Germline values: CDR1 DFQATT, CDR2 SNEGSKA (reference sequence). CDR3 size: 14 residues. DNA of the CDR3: TGCAGTGCCCAAAAGTGGGGGGGCATCTACGAGCAGTACTTC. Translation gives CSAQKWGGIYEQYF.

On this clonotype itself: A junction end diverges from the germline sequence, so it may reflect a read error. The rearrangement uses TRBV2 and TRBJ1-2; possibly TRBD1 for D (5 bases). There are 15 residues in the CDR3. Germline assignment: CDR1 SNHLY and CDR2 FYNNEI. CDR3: CVSSQGHASNYGYTF. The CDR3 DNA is TGTGTCAGCAGCCAAGGACACGCCTCTAACTATGGCTACACCTTC.

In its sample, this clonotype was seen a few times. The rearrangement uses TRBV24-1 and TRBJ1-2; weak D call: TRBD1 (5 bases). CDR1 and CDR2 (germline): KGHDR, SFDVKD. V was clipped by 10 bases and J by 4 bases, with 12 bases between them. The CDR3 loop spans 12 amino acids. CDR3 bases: TGTGCCACTTCACCCGGGGCCTATGGCTACACCTTC. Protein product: CATSPGAYGYTF.

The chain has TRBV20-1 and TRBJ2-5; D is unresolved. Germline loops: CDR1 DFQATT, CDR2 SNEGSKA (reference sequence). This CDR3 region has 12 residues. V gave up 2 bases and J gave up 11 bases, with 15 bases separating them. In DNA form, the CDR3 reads TGCAGTGCTAGACTCCGGAACCCTGAGCAGTACTTC. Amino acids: CSARLRNPEQYF.

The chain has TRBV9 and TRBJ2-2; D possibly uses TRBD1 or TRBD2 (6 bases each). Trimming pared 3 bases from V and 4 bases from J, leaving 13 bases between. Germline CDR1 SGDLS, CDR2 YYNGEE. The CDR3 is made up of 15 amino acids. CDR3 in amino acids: CASSAGGLPTGELFF. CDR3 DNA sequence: TGTGCCAGCAGCGCTGGGGGGCTCCCCACCGGGGAGCTGTTTTTT.

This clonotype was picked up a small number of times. The CDR3 loop is CASSLDGTSYGYTF. DNA of the CDR3: TGCGCCAGCAGCTTGGACGGGACCAGCTATGGCTACACCTTC. J is TRBJ1-2 and V is TRBV5-1, with D tentatively TRBD1 (5 bases). V was cut by 0 bases and J by 4 bases, with 10 bases left in between. This CDR3 comprises 14 residues. Looked up from germline, CDR1 is SGHRS and CDR2 is YFSETQ.

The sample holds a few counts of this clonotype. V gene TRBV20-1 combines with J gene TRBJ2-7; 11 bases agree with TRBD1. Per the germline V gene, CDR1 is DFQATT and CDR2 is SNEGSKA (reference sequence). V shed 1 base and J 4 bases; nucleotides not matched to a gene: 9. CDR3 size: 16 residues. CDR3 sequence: CSARGPHRDRGYEQYF. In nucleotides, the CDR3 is TGCAGTGCTAGAGGGCCTCACCGGGACAGGGGGTACGAGCAGTACTTC.

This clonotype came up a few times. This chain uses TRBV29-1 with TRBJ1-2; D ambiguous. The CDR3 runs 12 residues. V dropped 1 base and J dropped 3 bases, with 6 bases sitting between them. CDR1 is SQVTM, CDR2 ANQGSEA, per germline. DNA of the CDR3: TGCAGCGTTGAAGGCAGACACTATGGCTACACCTTC. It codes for CSVEGRHYGYTF.

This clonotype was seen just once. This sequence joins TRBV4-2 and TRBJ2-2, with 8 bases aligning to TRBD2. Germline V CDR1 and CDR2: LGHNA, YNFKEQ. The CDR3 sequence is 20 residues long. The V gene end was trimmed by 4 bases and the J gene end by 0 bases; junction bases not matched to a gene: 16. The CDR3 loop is CASSPAAWTSLITNTGELFF. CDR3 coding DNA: TGTGCCAGCAGCCCAGCCGCCTGGACTAGCCTTATAACGAACACCGGGGAGCTGTTTTTT.

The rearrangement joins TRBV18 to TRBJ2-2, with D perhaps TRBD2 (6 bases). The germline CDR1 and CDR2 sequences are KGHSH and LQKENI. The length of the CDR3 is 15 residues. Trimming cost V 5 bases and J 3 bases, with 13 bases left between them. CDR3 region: CASSSRDSYTGELFF. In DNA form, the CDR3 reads TGTGCCAGCTCATCCAGGGACTCTTACACCGGGGAGCTGTTTTTT.

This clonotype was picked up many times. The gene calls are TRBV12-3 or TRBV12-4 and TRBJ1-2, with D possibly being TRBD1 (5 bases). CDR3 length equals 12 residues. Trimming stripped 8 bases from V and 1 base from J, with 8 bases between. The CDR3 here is CASVGGNYGYTF. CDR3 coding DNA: TGTGCCAGCGTCGGGGGTAACTATGGCTACACCTTC.

CDR3 nucleotides: TGTGCCAGCAGTGCCTTGACTAGCGGGAGAGGTTACGAGCAGTACTTC. This sequence encodes CASSALTSGRGYEQYF. The chain is built from TRBV6-1 and TRBJ2-7; 12 nucleotides line up with TRBD2. Germline V lookup: CDR1 MNHNS, CDR2 SASEGT. Unmatched junction bases numbered 8, after V lost 4 bases and J lost 4 bases. The CDR3 has 16 residues.

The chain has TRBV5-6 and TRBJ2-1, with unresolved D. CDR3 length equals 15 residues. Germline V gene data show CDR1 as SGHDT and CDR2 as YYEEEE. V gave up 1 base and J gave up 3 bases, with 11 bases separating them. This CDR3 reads CASSLRPTNYNEQFF. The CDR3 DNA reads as TGTGCCAGCAGCTTGCGGCCCACGAACTACAATGAGCAGTTCTTC.

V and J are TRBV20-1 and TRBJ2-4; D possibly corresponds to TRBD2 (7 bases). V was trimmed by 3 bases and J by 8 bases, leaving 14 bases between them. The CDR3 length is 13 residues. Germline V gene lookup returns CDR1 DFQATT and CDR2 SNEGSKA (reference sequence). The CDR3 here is CSASRRGGDIQYF. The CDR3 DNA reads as TGCAGTGCTAGCCGCAGGGGAGGGGACATTCAGTACTTC.

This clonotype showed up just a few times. CDR3 coding DNA: TGTGCCAGCAGCTGGACAGGGATCGGGACTGAAGCTTTCTTT. Its translation: CASSWTGIGTEAFF. The chain recombines TRBV7-2 with TRBJ1-1; 8 bases match TRBD1. The V and J ends lost 4 bases and 5 bases, in that order; junction bases with no gene match: 6. Germline values: CDR1 SGHTA, CDR2 FQGNSA. CDR3 length equals 14 residues.